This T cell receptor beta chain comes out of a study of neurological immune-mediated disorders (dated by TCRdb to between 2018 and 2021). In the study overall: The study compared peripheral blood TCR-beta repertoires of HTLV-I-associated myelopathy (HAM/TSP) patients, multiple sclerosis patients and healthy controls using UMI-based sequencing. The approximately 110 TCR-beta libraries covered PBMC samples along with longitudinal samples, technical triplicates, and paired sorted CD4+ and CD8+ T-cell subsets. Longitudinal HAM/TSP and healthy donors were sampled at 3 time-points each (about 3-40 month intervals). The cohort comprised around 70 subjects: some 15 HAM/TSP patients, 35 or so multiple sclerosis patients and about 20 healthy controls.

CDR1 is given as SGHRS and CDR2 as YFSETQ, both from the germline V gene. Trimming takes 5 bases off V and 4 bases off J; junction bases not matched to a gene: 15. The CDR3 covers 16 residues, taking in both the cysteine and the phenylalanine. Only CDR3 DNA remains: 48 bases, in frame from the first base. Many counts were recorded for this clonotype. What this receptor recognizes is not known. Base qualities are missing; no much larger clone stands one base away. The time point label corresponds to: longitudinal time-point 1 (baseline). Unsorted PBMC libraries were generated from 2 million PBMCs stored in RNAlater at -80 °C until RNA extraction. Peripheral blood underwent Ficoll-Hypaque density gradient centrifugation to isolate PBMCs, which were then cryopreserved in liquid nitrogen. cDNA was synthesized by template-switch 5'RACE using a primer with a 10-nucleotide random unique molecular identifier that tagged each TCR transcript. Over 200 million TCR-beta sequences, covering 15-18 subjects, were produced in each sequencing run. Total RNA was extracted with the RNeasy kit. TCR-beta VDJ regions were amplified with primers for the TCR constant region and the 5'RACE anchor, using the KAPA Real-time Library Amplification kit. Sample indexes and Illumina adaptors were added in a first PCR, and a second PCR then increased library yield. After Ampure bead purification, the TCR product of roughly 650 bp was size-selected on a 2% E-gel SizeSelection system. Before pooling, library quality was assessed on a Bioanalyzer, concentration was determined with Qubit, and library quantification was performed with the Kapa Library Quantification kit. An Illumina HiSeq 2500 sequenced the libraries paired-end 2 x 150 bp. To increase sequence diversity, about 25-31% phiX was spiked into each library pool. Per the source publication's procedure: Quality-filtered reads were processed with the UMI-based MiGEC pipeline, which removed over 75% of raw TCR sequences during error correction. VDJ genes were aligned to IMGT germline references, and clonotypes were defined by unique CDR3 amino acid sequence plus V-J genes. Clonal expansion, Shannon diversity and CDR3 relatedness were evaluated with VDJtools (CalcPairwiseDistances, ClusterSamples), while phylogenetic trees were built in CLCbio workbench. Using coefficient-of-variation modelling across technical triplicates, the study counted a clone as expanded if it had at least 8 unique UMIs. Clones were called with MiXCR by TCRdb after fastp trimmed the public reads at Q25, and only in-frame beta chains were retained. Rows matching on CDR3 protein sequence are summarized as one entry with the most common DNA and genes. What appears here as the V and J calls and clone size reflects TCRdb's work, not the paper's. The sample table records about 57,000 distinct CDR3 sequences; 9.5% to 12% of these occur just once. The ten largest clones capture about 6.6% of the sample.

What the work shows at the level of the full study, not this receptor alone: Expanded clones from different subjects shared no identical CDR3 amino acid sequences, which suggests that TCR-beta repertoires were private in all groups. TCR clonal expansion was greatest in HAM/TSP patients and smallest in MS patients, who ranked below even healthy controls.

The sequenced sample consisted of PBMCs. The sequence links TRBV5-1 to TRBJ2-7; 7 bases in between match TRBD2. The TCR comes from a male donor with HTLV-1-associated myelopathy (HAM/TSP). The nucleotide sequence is TGCGCCAGCAGTTCAAGTGACCGGGACGGGGGGTACGAGCAGTACTTC. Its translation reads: CASSSSDRDGGYEQYF.